This entry concerns a single TCR beta chain. These data are taken from a study of blood T cell repertoires in COVID-19. Study-wide context: The samples span acute and convalescent COVID-19 from the United States, Italy and Spain.

V shed 4 bases, J shed 4 bases, and the junction held 12 bases outside the gene matches. Germline V gene data show CDR1 as SGHRS and CDR2 as YFSETQ. The CDR3 has 17 residues. Seattle researchers signed up patients amid active infection and tracked them longitudinally. Produced via immunoSEQ multiplex PCR; TCRdb's table is partial and in-frame only. The table lists 390,000 or so clones, roughly 90% of them singletons. The receptor was derived from a woman aged 25 to 39 with COVID-19, enrolled during active disease. This chain joins TRBV5-1 and TRBJ2-1; 9 bases line up with TRBD2. Sample: peripheral blood. CDR3 protein: CASSRGSQRGAYNEQFF. The CDR3, as DNA: TGCGCCAGCAGCCGGGGGTCCCAGCGGGGGGCGTACAATGAGCAGTTCTTC.